This TCR beta chain emerged from a study of blood T cell repertoires in COVID-19. Study details: Acute and convalescent COVID-19 samples came from the United States, Italy and Spain. From T cells, B-cell-depleted T cells, or PBMCs came the material, which was cDNA or gDNA.

This clone was seen a handful of times. CDR3 length: 15 residues. Per the germline V gene, CDR1 is SGHRS and CDR2 is YFSETQ. Trimming took off 1 base at V and 9 bases at J, with 17 bases between the two ends. Authors' methods: Amplification of reference gene primers was used by the study to estimate nucleated cell counts. The table came from immunoSEQ multiplex PCR; TCRdb's copy has only in-frame clones and leaves some out. The DNA gave D and trimming, while V, J and clone size come from that table. In the table there are about 100,000 clones, over 80% of which are singletons. The sample taken for sequencing was peripheral blood. This sequence was found in a human donor with active COVID-19. The donor label of this sample is uncertain. This chain connects TRBV5-1 to TRBJ2-1, with TRBD2 as a possible D gene (5 bases). The CDR3 reads CASSLLQDDAGEQFF. CDR3 DNA: TGCGCCAGCAGCTTGTTGCAGGACGACGCGGGTGAGCAGTTCTTC.